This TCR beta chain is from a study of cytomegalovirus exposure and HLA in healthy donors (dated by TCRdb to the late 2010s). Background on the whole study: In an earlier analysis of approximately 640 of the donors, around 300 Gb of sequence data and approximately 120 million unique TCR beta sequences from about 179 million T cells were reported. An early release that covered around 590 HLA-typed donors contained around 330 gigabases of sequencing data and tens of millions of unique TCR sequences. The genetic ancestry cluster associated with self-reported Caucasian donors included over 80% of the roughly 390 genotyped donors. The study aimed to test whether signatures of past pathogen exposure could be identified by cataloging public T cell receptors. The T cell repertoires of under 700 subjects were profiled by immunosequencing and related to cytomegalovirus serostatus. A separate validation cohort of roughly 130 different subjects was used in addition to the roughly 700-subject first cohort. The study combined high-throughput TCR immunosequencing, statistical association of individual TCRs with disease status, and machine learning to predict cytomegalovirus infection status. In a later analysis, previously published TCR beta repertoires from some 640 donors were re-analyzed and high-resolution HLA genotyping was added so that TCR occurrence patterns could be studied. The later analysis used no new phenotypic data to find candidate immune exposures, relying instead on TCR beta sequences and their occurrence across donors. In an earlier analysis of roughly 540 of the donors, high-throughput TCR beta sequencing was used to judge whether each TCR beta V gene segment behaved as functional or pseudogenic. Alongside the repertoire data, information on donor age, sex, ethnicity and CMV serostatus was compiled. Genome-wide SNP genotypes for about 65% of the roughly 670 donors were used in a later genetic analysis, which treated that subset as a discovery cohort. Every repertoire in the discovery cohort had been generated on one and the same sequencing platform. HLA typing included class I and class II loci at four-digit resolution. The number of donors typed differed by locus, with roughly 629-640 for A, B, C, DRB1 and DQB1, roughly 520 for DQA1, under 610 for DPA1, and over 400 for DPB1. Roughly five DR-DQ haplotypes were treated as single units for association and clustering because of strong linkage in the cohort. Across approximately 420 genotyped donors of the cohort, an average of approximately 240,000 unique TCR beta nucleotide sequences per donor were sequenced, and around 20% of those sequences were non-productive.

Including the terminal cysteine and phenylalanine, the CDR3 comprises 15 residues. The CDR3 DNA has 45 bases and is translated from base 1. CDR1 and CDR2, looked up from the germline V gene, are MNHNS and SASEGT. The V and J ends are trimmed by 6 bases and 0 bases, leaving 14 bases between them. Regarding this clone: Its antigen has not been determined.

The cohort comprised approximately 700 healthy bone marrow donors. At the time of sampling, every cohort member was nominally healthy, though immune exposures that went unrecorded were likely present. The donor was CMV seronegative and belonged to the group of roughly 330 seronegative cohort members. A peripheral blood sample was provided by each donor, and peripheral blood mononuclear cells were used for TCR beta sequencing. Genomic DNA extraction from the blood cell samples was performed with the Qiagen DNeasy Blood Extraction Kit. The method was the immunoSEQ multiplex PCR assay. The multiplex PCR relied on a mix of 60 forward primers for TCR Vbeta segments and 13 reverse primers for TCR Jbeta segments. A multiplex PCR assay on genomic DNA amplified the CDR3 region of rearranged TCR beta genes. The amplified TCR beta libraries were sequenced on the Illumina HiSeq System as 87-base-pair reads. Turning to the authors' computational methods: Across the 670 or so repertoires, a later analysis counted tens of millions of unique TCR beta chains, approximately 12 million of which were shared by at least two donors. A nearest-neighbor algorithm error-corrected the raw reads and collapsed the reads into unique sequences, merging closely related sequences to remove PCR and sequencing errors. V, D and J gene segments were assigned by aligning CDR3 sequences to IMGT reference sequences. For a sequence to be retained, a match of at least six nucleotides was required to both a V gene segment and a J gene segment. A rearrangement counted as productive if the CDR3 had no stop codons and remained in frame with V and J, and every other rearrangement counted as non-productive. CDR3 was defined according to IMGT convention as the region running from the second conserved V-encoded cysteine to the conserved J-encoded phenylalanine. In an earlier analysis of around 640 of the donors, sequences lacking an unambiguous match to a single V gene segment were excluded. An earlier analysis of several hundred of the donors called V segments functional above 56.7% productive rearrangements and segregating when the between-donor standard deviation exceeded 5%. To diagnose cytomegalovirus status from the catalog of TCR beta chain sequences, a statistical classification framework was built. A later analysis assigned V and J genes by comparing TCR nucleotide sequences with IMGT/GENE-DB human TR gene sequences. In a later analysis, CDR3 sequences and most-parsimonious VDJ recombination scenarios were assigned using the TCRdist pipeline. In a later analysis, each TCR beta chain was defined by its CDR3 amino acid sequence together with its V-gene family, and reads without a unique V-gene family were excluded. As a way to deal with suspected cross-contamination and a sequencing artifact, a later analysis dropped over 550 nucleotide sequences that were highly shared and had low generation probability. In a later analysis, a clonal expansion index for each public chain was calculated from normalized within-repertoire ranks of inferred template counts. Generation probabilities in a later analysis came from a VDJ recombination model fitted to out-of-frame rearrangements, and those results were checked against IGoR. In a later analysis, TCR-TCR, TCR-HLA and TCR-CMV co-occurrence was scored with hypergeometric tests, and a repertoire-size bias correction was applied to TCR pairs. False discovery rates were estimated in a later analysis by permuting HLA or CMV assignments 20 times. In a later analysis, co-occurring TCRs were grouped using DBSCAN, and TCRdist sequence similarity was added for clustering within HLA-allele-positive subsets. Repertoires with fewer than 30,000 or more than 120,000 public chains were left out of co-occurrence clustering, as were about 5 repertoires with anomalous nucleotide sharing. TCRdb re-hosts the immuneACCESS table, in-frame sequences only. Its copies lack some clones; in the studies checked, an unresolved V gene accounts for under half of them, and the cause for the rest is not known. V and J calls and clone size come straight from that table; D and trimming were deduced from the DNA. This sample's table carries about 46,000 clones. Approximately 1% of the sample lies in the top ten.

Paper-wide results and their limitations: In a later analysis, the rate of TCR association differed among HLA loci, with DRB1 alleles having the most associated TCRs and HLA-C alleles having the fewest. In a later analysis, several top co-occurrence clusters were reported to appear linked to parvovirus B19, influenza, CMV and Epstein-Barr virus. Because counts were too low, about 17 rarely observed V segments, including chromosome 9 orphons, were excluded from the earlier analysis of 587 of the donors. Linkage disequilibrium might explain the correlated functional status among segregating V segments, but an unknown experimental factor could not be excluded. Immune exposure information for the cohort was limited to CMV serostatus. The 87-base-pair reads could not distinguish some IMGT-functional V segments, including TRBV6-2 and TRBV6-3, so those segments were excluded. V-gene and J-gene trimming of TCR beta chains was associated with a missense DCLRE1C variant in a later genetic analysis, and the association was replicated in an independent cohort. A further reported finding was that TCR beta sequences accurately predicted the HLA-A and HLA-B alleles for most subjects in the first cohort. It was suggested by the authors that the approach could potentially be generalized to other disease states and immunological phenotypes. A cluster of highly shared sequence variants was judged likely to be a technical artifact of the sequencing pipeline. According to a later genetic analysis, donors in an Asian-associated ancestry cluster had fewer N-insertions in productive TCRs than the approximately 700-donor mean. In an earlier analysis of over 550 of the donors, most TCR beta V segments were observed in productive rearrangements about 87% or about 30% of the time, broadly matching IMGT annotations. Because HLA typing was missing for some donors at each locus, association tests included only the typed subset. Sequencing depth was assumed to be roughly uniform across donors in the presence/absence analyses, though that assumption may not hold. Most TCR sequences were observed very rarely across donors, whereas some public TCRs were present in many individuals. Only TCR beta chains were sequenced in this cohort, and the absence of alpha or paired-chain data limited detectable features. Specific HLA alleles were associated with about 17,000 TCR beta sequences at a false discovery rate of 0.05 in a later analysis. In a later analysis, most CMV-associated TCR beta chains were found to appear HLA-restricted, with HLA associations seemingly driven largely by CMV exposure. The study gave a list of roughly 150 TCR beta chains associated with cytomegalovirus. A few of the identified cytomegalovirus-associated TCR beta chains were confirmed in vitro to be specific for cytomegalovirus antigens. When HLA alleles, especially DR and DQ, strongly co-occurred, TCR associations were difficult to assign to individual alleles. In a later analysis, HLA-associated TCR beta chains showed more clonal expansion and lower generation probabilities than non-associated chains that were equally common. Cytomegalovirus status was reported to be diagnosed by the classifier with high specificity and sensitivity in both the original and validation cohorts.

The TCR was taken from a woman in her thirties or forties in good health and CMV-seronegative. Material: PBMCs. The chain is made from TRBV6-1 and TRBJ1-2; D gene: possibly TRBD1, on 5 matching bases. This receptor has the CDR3 CASRSPGLSNYGYTF. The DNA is TGTGCCAGCAGATCGCCGGGACTCTCTAACTATGGCTACACCTTC.